This T cell receptor (beta chain) was recovered during a study of pediatric ulcerative colitis. As regards this clone: Its antigen remains unknown.

The study's findings and limits: All ulcerative colitis patients, but no controls, carried a couple of rectal clonotypes. Rectal repertoires separated controls, mild-moderate and acute severe colitis.

The CDR3 is 19 amino acids. The germline V gene has CDR1 SGHTA and CDR2 FQGTGA. V trimming: 2 bases; J trimming: 4 bases; junction bases outside the gene matches: 11. Assay: immunoSEQ multiplex PCR; the TCRdb copy retains only in-frame clones and omits some. The table shows approximately 17,000 clones, with around 80% occurring only once. One to two pinch biopsies were taken from the rectum during colonoscopy. Controls: normal colonoscopy findings, no IBD within the following year. The V and J genes are TRBV7-3 and TRBJ2-3, with 14 bases fitting TRBD2. Sequenced: gut tissue. This sequence was found in a boy aged 10-17 years who was a control in a study of pediatric ulcerative colitis. The CDR3 here is CASSLLGTSGRVGPDTQYF. CDR3 bases: TGTGCCAGCAGCTTATTGGGGACTAGCGGGAGAGTGGGTCCAGATACGCAGTATTTT.